This T cell receptor beta chain was identified during a study of neurological immune-mediated disorders. Germline V lookup: CDR1 MNHEY, CDR2 SVGEGT. This CDR3 is built from 18 residues. V was pared by 6 bases and J by 4 bases, with 15 bases of the junction left unmatched. TCRdb recomputed calls from the 5' RACE reads with MiXCR, one row per CDR3 protein. The sample consists of 67,000 or so distinct CDR3 sequences, around 13% of them appearing once. Indicated time point: longitudinal time-point 1 (baseline). This chain joins TRBV6-2 or TRBV6-3 and TRBJ2-1, with 10 bases identical to TRBD2. This TCR was recovered from a female donor with HTLV-1-associated myelopathy (HAM/TSP). The specimen was PBMCs. The CDR3 protein is CASSWGVGLAGAYNEQFF. The CDR3 coding sequence is TGTGCCAGCAGCTGGGGAGTTGGCCTAGCGGGAGCTTACAATGAGCAGTTCTTC.